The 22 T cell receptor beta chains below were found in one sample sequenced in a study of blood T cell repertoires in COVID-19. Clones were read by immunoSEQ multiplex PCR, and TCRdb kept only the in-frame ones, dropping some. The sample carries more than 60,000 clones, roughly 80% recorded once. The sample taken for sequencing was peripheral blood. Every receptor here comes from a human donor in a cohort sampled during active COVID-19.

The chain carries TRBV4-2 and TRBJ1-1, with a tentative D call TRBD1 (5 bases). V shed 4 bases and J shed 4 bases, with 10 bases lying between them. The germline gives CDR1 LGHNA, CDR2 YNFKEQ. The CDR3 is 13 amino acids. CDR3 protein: CASSPSGGTEAFF. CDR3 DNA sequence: TGTGCCAGCAGCCCCTCGGGGGGCACTGAAGCTTTCTTT.

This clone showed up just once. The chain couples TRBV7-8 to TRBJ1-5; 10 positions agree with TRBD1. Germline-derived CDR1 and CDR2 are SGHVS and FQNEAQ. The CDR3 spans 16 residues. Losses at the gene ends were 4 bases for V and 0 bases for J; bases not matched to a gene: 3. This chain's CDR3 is CASSSGTGASNQPQHF. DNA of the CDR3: TGTGCCAGCAGCTCCGGGACAGGGGCTAGCAATCAGCCCCAGCATTTT.

Here the CDR3 DNA reads TGTGCTAGTGGTTTGGTACTAAAGGGACAGGAGTTTGTTTTGGAAGCTTTCTTT. Amino acids: CASGLVLKGQEFVLEAFF. The chain combines TRBV12-5 with TRBJ1-1, with 8 bases aligning to TRBD1. The V gene's germline CDR1 is LGHNT and CDR2 FRNRAP. V was clipped by 0 bases and J by 8 bases; unmatched bases: 17. This CDR3 is built from 18 residues.

The CDR3 DNA reads TGCGCCAGCAGCTTTTATCAGTTAGATACGCAGTATTTT. Its translation is CASSFYQLDTQYF. The chain recombines TRBV5-1 with TRBJ2-3; D not certain. Germline V CDR1 and CDR2: SGHRS, YFSETQ. Trimming removed 2 bases at V and 5 bases at J, with 9 bases between. This CDR3 is 13 amino acids long.

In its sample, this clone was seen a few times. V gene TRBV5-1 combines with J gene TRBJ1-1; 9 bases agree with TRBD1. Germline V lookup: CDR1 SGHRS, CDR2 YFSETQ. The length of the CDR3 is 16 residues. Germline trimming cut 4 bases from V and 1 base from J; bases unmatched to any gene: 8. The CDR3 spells CASSQITGQGNTEAFF. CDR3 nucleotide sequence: TGCGCCAGCAGCCAGATCACGGGACAGGGGAACACTGAAGCTTTCTTT.

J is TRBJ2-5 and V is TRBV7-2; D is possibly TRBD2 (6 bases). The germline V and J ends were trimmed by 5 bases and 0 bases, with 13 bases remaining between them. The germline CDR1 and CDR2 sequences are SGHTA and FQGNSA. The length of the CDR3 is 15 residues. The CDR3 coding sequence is TGTGCCAGCAGCGCACAGGCGGGGAACCAAGAGACCCAGTACTTC. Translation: CASSAQAGNQETQYF.

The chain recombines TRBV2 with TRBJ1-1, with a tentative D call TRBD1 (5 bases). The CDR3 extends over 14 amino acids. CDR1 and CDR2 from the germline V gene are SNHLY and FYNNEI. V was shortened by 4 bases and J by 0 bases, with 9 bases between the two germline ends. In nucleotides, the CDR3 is TGTGCCAGCAGTGGACAGTTCATGAACACTGAAGCTTTCTTT. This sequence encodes CASSGQFMNTEAFF.

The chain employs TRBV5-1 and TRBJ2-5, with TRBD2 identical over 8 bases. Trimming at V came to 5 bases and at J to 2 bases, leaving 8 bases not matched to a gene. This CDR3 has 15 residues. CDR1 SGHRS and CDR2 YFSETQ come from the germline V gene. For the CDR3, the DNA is TGCGCCAGCAGGGGATTCGGGACTAGGCAAGAGACCCAGTACTTC. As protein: CASRGFGTRQETQYF.

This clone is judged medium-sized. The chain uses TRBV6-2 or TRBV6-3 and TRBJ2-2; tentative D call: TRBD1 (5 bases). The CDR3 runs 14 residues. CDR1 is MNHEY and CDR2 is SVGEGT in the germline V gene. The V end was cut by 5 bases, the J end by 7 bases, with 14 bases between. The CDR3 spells CASSPSQGSGELFF. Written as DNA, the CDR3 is TGTGCCAGCAGTCCAAGTCAGGGCAGCGGGGAGCTGTTTTTT.

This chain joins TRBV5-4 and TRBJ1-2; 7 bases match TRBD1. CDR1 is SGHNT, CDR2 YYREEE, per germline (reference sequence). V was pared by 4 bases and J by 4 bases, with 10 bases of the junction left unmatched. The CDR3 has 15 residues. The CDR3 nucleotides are TGTGCCAGCAGCGTGACAGGGCGGGCTTCCTATGGCTACACCTTC. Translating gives CASSVTGRASYGYTF.

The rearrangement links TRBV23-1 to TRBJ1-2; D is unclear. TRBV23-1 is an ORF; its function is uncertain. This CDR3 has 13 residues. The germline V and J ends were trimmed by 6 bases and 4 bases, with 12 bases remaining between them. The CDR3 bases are TGCGCCAGCAGAGCTTCAGGACTCTATGGCTACACCTTC. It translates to CASRASGLYGYTF.

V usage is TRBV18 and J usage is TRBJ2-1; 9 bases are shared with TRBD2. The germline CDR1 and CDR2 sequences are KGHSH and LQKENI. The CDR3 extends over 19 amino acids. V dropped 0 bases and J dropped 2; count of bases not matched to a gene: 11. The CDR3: CASSPPALSGGSTYNEQFF. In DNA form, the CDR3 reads TGTGCCAGCTCACCACCGGCGTTGAGCGGGGGGTCGACCTACAATGAGCAGTTCTTC.

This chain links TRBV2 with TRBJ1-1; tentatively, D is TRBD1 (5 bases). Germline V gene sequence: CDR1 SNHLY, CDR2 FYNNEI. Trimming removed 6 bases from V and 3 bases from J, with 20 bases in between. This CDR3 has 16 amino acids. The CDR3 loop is CASRRASGRRDTEAFF. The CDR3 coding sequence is TGTGCCAGCAGACGAGCCTCAGGGAGGCGGGACACTGAAGCTTTCTTT.

The CDR3 sequence: CASSPGQNYGYTF. Here the CDR3 DNA reads TGTGCCAGCAGCCCGGGACAGAACTATGGCTACACCTTC. The J gene is TRBJ1-2, the V gene TRBV11-2, with TRBD1 matching 7 bases. The V gene's germline CDR1 is SGHAT and CDR2 FQNNGV. The CDR3 is made up of 13 amino acids. With V trimmed by 5 bases and J by 2 bases, 2 bases remained unmatched. Variable domain in full (rest from reference TRBV11-2 and TRBJ1-2): EAGVAQSPRYKIIEKRQSVAFWCNPISGHATLYWYQQILGQGPKLLIQFQNNGVVDDSQLPKDRFSAERLKGVDSTLKIQPAKLEDSAVYLCASSPGQNYGYTFGSGTRLTVV.

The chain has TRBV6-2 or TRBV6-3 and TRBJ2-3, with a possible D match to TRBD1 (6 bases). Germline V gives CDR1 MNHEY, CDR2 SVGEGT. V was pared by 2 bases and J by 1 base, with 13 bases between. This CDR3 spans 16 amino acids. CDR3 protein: CASSYVGAGGTDTQYF. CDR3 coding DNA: TGTGCCAGCAGTTACGTGGGGGCCGGCGGCACAGATACGCAGTATTTT.

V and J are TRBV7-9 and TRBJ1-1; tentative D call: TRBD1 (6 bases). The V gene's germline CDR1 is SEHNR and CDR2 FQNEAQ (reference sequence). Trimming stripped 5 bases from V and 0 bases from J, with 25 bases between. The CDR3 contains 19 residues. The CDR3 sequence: CASSPGDTAYAFMNTEAFF. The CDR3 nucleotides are TGTGCCAGCAGCCCAGGGGACACCGCGTACGCATTTATGAACACTGAAGCTTTCTTT. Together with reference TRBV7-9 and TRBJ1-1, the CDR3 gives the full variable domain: DTGVSQNPRHKITKRGQNVTFRCDPISEHNRLYWYRQTLGQGPEFLTYFQNEAQLEKSRLLSDRFSAERPKGSFSTLEIQRTEQGDSAMYLCASSPGDTAYAFMNTEAFFGQGTRLTVV.

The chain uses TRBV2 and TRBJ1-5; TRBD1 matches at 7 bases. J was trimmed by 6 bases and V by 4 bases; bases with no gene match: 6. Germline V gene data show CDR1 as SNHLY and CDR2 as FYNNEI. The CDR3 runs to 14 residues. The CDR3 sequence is CASSGSGGIQPQHF. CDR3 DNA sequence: TGTGCCAGCAGTGGTTCAGGGGGAATTCAGCCCCAGCATTTT.

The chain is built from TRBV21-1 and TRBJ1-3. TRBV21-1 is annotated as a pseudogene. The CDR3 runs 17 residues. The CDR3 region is CASSKGGGFYSGNTIYF. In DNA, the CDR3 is TGTGCCAGCAGCAAAGGGGGAGGCTTCTACTCTGGAAACACCATATATTTT.

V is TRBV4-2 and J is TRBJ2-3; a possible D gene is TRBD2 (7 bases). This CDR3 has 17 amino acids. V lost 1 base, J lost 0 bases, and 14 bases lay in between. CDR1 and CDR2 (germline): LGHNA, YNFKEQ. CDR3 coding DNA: TGTGCCAGCAGCCAAGTATGGCGGGGGCCTAGCACAGATACGCAGTATTTT. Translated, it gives CASSQVWRGPSTDTQYF.

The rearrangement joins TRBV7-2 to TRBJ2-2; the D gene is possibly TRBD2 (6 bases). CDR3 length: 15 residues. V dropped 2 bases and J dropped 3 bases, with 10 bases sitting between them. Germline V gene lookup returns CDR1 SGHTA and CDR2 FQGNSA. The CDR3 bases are TGTGCCAGCAGCTTACGGGGGATGGACACCGGGGAGCTGTTTTTT. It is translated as CASSLRGMDTGELFF. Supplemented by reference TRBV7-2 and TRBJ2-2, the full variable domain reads GAGVSQSPSNKVTEKGKDVELRCDPISGHTALYWYRQSLGQGLEFLIYFQGNSAPDKSGLPSDRFSAERTGGSVSTLTIQRTQQEDSAVYLCASSLRGMDTGELFFGEGSRLTVL.

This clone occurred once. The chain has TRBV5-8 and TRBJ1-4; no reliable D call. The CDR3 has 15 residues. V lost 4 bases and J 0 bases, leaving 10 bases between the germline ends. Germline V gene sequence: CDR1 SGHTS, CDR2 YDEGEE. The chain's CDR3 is CASSRPGSTNEKLFF. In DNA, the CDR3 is TGTGCCAGCAGCCGCCCGGGATCAACTAATGAAAAACTGTTTTTT.

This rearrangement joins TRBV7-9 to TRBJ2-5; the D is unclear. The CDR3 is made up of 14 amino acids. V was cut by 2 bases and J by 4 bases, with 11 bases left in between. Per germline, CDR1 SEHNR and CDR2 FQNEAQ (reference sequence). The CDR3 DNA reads TGTGCCAGCAGCTTAATCTTGGCACCAGAGACCCAGTACTTC. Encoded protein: CASSLILAPETQYF.